Sequencing of this TCR beta chain was carried out in a study of shared clonotypes between healthy human individuals. Overall study results and limits: Clonotype sharing across donors was expected to vary with sequencing depth.

With V trimmed by 6 bases and J by 9 bases, 2 bases remained unmatched. Germline V CDR1 and CDR2: SEHNR, FQNEAQ (reference sequence). The CDR3 consists of 12 residues. The run depth of the assay was deep. The assay was immunoSEQ multiplex PCR, and TCRdb's table has in-frame clones only and misses some. Among about half a million clones listed, almost 80% were seen once. The donors, all of them Caucasian adults, lived in Nashville, Tennessee. A note on this clone: What it binds is unknown.

The receptor was derived from a middle-aged woman in good health. Some clones in this sample may be carry-over from other donors' samples. The rearrangement joins TRBV7-9 to TRBJ1-6; 7 nucleotides agree with TRBD1. Sequenced sample: PBMCs. CDR3 in amino acids: CASRTGVSPLHF. In DNA form, the CDR3 reads TGTGCCAGCAGAACAGGGGTTTCACCCCTCCACTTT.